A selection of T cell receptor beta chains follows, all from one sample in a study of blood T cell repertoires in COVID-19. Sequencing was performed with immunoSEQ multiplex PCR; in TCRdb, only in-frame clones are kept and a portion is missing. There are 110,000 to 150,000 clones in the sample; 84% occur only once, and 44% lies in the top ten. The sample taken for sequencing was peripheral blood. The source of these receptors is a human donor in a cohort sampled during active COVID-19. CDR3s include the opening cysteine and the closing phenylalanine or tryptophan.

j_call v_call cdr3_aa
TRBJ2-6 TRBV11-2 CASTGLQSSGANVLTF
TRBJ1-5 TRBV19 CASRGLGGGNQPQHF
TRBJ2-5 TRBV2 CASNFGTVQETQYF
TRBJ2-1 TRBV6-1 CASGMSSGSSEQFF
TRBJ1-2 TRBV3-1/TRBV3-2 CASSQGSPNYGYTF
TRBJ2-6 TRBV19 CASSPRGSGANVLTF
TRBJ2-5 TRBV11-1 CASSILGGRGTQYF
TRBJ1-4 TRBV19 CASSIWGPGEKLFF
TRBJ2-1 TRBV29-1 CSGGDGKYNEQFF
TRBJ2-5 TRBV5-1 CASSSGGTGFGETQYF
TRBJ1-2 TRBV29-1 CSVTFGLYGYTF
TRBJ1-4 TRBV7-9 CASSVDGSSNEKLFF
TRBJ2-5 TRBV5-6 CASSLVWQREEETQYF
TRBJ1-1 TRBV19 CASISGDKNTEAFF
TRBJ1-1 TRBV5-4 CASSVQGVTEAFF
TRBJ2-3 TRBV7-7 CASSPGTSNQDTQYF
TRBJ1-1 TRBV19 CASSLRGNTEAFF
TRBJ1-6 TRBV11-2 CASSFVGYNSPLHF
TRBJ2-1 TRBV5-1 CASSTLAGGLYNEQFF
TRBJ2-7 TRBV11-3 CASSFHPPDRGEQYF
TRBJ1-3 TRBV27 CASSLSGGRGNTIYF
TRBJ2-7 TRBV5-1 CASSYDSPSSYEQYF
TRBJ2-3 TRBV5-8 CASSRNSGRATDTQYF
TRBJ1-2 TRBV7-2 CASSLDRGPPGYTF
TRBJ2-7 TRBV11-3 CASSPRDVGSEQYF
TRBJ2-2 TRBV6-5 CASSYSGTSNTGELFF
TRBJ1-2 TRBV19 CASITQGGYGYTF
TRBJ2-5 TRBV12-3/TRBV12-4 CASSLGQGRGQYF
TRBJ1-2 TRBV7-9 CASSTWDTAHYGYTF
TRBJ1-3 TRBV2 CASSEYQGNSGNTIYF
TRBJ1-2 TRBV10-1 CASSKTNRGHYGYTF
TRBJ1-1 TRBV28 CASLTGGAGMTKAFF
TRBJ1-4 TRBV6-6 CASSSGTGGLHEKLFF
TRBJ2-5 TRBV15 CATSRVNSGVLGETQYF
TRBJ2-1 TRBV5-1 CASRRAGATYNEQFF
TRBJ1-3 TRBV25-1 CASTPLGGAGNTIYF
TRBJ2-7 TRBV4-3 CASSQARGYEQYF
TRBJ2-1 TRBV29-1 CSVYRGGNNEQFF
TRBJ1-2 TRBV5-1 CASSILTGNYGYTF
TRBJ2-1 TRBV6-4 CASSVSSGGPYNEQFF
TRBJ1-1 TRBV5-1 CASSPGGRNTEAFF
TRBJ2-2 TRBV9 CASSPTSGTAGELFF
TRBJ1-1 TRBV11-3 CASSFGANTEAFF
TRBJ1-1 TRBV18 CASSISGTGGNTEAFF
TRBJ1-6 TRBV6-1 CASSEARAGSYNSPLHF
TRBJ2-3 TRBV7-2 CASSSPGSPSDTQYF
TRBJ2-2 TRBV6-5 CASRRDRATGELFF
TRBJ2-3 TRBV2 CASSLAGYADTQYF
TRBJ1-1 TRBV5-1 CASSKGQGSTEAFF
TRBJ2-3 TRBV30 CAWSPTETQYF
TRBJ1-2 TRBV19 CASSRPGTGEDGYTF
TRBJ1-1 TRBV12-3/TRBV12-4 CASSLAPEGAFF
TRBJ2-5 TRBV11-1 CASSGGSRTQYF
TRBJ2-1 TRBV6-2/TRBV6-3 CASSYGTSGSNEQFF
TRBJ2-2 TRBV3-1/TRBV3-2 CASSQVSANTGELFF